What follows describes a single T cell receptor (beta chain). CDR1 is SGHNT, CDR2 YYREEE, per germline (reference sequence). V was trimmed by 4 bases and J by 1 base, leaving 9 bases between them. The CDR3 runs to 15 residues. This record belongs to a study of shared clonotypes between healthy human individuals. TCRdb's copy holds only in-frame clones and misses some; the assay was immunoSEQ multiplex PCR. The sample carries over a million clones, approximately 96% recorded once. Sequencing input: naive CD4+ T cells sorted from blood. The subset was: CD45RA+ positively selected. This receptor was identified in a man aged 25-40 years in good health. The rearrangement links TRBV5-4 to TRBJ2-6, with D unresolved. The CDR3 here is CASSPRQSGANVLTF. As DNA, the CDR3 is TGTGCCAGCAGCCCACGGCAATCTGGGGCCAACGTCCTGACTTTC.